This TCR beta chain stems from a study of shared clonotypes between healthy human individuals (dated by TCRdb to 2020 to 2022). Context from the whole study: A couple of women and a few men aged 18 to 49 years were included in the cohort. The study deeply sequenced blood TCR repertoires of five healthy adults to estimate repertoire size and the extent of clonotype sharing between individuals. Different laboratories and diverse techniques were used to prepare libraries and sequence TCR repertoires, to increase sequencing depth and limit assay-specific biases. Per donor, leukapheresis produced somewhere between about 0.9 and 9.5 billion PBMCs. For each donor, CD4 naive and CD4 memory were each given three plates, CD8 naive was given two plates, and CD8 memory was given one plate.

The donors were healthy, HIV-negative adults who had no recently reported acute infections or vaccinations. Only Caucasian adults living in Nashville, Tennessee, USA were represented among the donors. The CD8 memory samples were a combination of magnetically selected CD45RO+ cells and CCR7-negative CD45RA+ effector memory (TemRA) cells. Blood was collected by leukapheresis, and PBMCs were isolated by Ficoll-Histopaque density gradient centrifugation and then cryopreserved in liquid nitrogen vapor phase. Analytical flow cytometry was used to check the purity and quantity of every magnetically sorted T cell population. Genomic DNA was isolated from every sorted fraction and measured by UV absorbance on a Nanodrop 2000c. What the work shows at the level of the full study, not this receptor alone: Pairwise subsampling indicated that sequencing depth was expected to affect the degree of clonotype sharing among donors. The small number of donors limited the genetic and exposure-history diversity represented. Sampling was limited to blood, and TCR repertoires in tissue likely differ from TCR repertoires in blood. Higher generation probabilities were observed for clonotypes shared by all four sorted-subset donors than for non-shared clonotypes. Estimated clonotype richness was generally larger for naive than for memory subsets. Rarefaction of sorted-subset datasets indicated incomplete sequencing despite the large sequencing depth. Approximately 5% of naive CD4, 3% to 4% of naive CD8, about 2.4% of memory CD4, and approximately 0.39% of memory CD8 clonotypes were shared across a handful of donors.

Worth noting for this clone: The specificity of this receptor is unknown. Base qualities are not recorded, but no much larger clone differs from it by a single base.

TCR CDR3 regions were amplified from genomic DNA by multiplex PCR using the deep immunoSEQ assay. Genomic DNA extracted from each cell subset was distributed evenly over all wells of several immunoSEQ 96-well plates, and each plate served as one replicate. Each replicate PCR for sorted subsets received approximately 220 ng genomic DNA, equal to tens of thousands of T cell genomes. Purified libraries were quantified with a Qubit 3.0 fluorometer, sized on a Bioanalyzer 2100, and re-quantified with the KAPA Library Quantification kit. Every immunoSEQ 96-well plate was sequenced on a dedicated single-read 150-cycle Illumina NextSeq 550 flow cell. Under the source paper's analysis protocol: Because the immunoSEQ output held only junctional sequences and lacked quality scores, the filtering could not match the filtering applied to full-length reads. Sequences were annotated with PyIR, a Python wrapper for IgBLAST v1.9, and V/J genes and CDR3 were assigned using IMGT germline references. Reads were removed for weak V/J assignments (E-value above 1e-6), missing CDR3, stop codons, out-of-frame junctions, or ambiguous translated residues. A V3J clonotype was defined by an identical inferred V gene, J gene, and CDR3 amino acid sequence. Percentage overlap between repertoires was computed as shared unique clonotypes divided by the size of the smaller repertoire. RTK rarefaction, the Chao1 estimator, and Recon v2.1 estimates of unobserved clonotypes were used to assess repertoire richness. Generation probabilities for all TCRbeta clonotypes obtained by the gDNA method from several donors were computed using OLGA. TCRdb holds this immuneACCESS table with in-frame rearrangements only. Some clones are missing; in checked studies, unresolved V genes explain under half, and the rest has no known cause. D and trimming come from the DNA, and the V and J calls and clone size come from that table. Recorded for this sample are hundreds of thousands of clones; 80% to 90% of them occurred a single time. Around 16% of the sample is held by the ten biggest clonotypes.

Ends trimmed: V by 4 bases, J by 3 bases; bases unmatched to a gene: 12. CDR1 and CDR2 (MGHRA, YSYEKL) derive from the germline V gene. Counted from cysteine to phenylalanine, this CDR3 has 18 amino acids. The DNA shown is the 54-base CDR3, in frame from base 1. The source material was memory CD8+ T cells sorted from blood. Reading the label with the study, this specimen's cell subset or site is: CD45RO+ cells pooled with CCR7-negative TemRA cells. This TCR was recovered from a man aged 18 to 30 in good health. The chain is made from TRBV4-1 and TRBJ2-3; 11 of the junction bases match TRBD2. The DNA sequence is as follows: TGCGCCAGCAGCCCGAAGAGATTCCTAGCGGGAGGTACAGATACGCAGTATTTT. Translated, this gives CASSPKRFLAGGTDTQYF.